This TCR beta chain was retrieved from a study of early T cells in non-severe SARS-CoV-2 infection. Separate cDNA molecules each had unique molecular identifiers attached to them. One entry per CDR3 protein, called by TCRdb with MiXCR from the 5' RACE reads. The profile shows about 50,000 distinct CDR3 sequences, 6% to 8% of them singletons. A few counts support this clonotype. The clonotype was recovered from an adult who was a healthcare worker with PCR-confirmed SARS-CoV-2 infection or an uninfected control (not recorded which). The material sequenced was whole blood, taken at baseline.

This CDR3 is CASSVQGPVTEAFF. CDR3 nucleotides: TGTGCCAGTAGTGTACAGGGGCCGGTAACTGAAGCTTTCTTT. This sequence joins TRBV19 and TRBJ1-1, with TRBD1 identical over 7 bases. V gave up 5 bases and J gave up 5 bases; unmatched junction bases: 8. This CDR3 contains 14 residues. Germline CDR1 reads LNHDA; CDR2 reads SQIVND (reference sequence).